This entry lists 28 T cell receptor beta chains sequenced from one sample in a study of regulatory T cells in long-lasting Graves disease. Building of the TCR beta libraries involved iRepertoire HTBI primers and Arm-PCR of CDR3 regions. Via MiXCR, TCRdb re-called the multiplex PCR reads, giving one row per CDR3 protein. Among 300,000 to 400,000 distinct CDR3 sequences listed, over 15% were seen once. Time point meaning: newly diagnosed GD, antithyroid drugs for less than 3 months. RNA from PBMCs was the source of the TCR library. These data were also reused for a study on T cells in Graves' hyperthyroidism and ophthalmopathy.

This material consisted of peripheral blood mononuclear cells (PBMCs), taken at new diagnosis, from a patient treated with antithyroid drugs. These TCRs come from a man aged 40-50 years with Graves disease.

This clonotype was found many times. The DNA for the CDR3 is TGTGCCAGCAGGGGGCAGAACCAAGAGACCCAGTACTTC. This codes for CASRGQNQETQYF. The V and J genes are TRBV11-2 and TRBJ2-5, with a weak D call TRBD1 (5 bases). V lost 6 bases, J lost 0 bases, and 8 bases lay in between. Looked up from germline, CDR1 is SGHAT and CDR2 is FQNNGV. The CDR3 contains 13 residues.

For this clonotype: This probably arose from a read error, given a far larger clone one base away. This chain joins TRBV11-2 and TRBJ2-1; TRBD2 agrees at 11 bases. Unmatched junction bases numbered 7, after V lost 5 bases and J lost 4 bases. This CDR3 region has 16 residues. Germline-derived CDR1 and CDR2 are SGHAT and FQNNGV. CDR3 residues: CASSLPLAGEYNEQFF. CDR3 DNA sequence: TGTGCCAGCAGCCTACCACTAGCGGGGGAATACAATGAGCAGTTCTTC.

At least ten counts were recorded for this clonotype. The rearrangement joins TRBV29-1 to TRBJ2-7, with a tentative D call TRBD2 (5 bases). Germline CDR1 and CDR2: SQVTM and ANQGSEA. Deletions cut 4 bases from V and 2 bases from J, with 9 bases between. This CDR3 is built from 12 residues. In DNA, the CDR3 is TGCAGCGTTGTCCGGGGAACCTACGAGCAGTACTTC. It yields the protein CSVVRGTYEQYF.

This clonotype was seen more than once but under ten times. The rearrangement links TRBV6-1 to TRBJ2-5, with D perhaps given as TRBD1 or TRBD2 (5 bases each). The germline CDR1 and CDR2 sequences are MNHNS and SASEGT. CDR3 length equals 15 residues. The ends were cut back, 8 bases at V and 5 bases at J, with 21 bases in the middle. The CDR3 nucleotides read TGTGCCAGCGCCCGAGGGGTTCCGACCCCCGAGACCCAGTACTTC. Translating gives CASARGVPTPETQYF.

This clonotype was seen many times. The J gene is TRBJ2-1, the V gene TRBV27, with 12 bases identical to TRBD2. CDR3 length: 17 residues. The V gene end was trimmed by 5 bases and the J gene end by 6 bases; junction bases not matched to a gene: 11. Per the germline V gene, CDR1 is MNHEY and CDR2 is SMNVEV (reference sequence). The CDR3 here is CASSPPGLAGSGNEQFF. The CDR3 DNA is TGTGCCAGCAGTCCTCCCGGACTAGCGGGGTCAGGCAATGAGCAGTTCTTC.

As regards this clonotype: Since the CDR3 does not end with the conserved phenylalanine or tryptophan, this likely comes from a read error. This chain uses TRBV30 with TRBJ1-6; 8 positions match TRBD1. With 3 bases clipped from V and 7 bases from J, the junction kept 8 bases outside the gene matches. The length of the CDR3 is 15 residues. Germline V gene data show CDR1 as GTSNPN and CDR2 as SVGIG (reference sequence). This CDR3 is CAWSPLTGENSPLHL. In nucleotides, the CDR3 is TGTGCCTGGAGCCCCTTGACAGGGGAGAATTCACCCCTCCACCTT.

The sample holds many counts of this clonotype. This chain links TRBV6-1 with TRBJ1-1, with D possibly TRBD1 on 6 matching bases. CDR1 is MNHNS and CDR2 is SASEGT in the germline V gene. The CDR3 runs to 15 residues. Trimming pared 6 bases from V and 1 base from J, leaving 15 bases between. The chain's CDR3 is CASRIRGFENTEAFF. CDR3 sequence (DNA): TGTGCCAGCAGGATAAGGGGGTTCGAGAACACTGAAGCTTTCTTT.

The chain recombines TRBV28 with TRBJ2-1, with TRBD2 matching 14 bases. V shed 0 bases, J shed 8 bases, and the junction held 6 bases outside the gene matches. CDR3 length: 17 residues. Germline V gives CDR1 MDHEN, CDR2 SYDVKM. The CDR3 reads CASSLWTSGGAGDEQFF. The CDR3 DNA reads as TGTGCCAGCAGTTTATGGACTAGCGGGGGGGCCGGCGATGAGCAGTTCTTC.

There are many counts of this clonotype. The V gene is TRBV6-1, the J gene TRBJ1-6; no definite D call. The V end lost 1 base, the J end lost 9 bases, and 19 bases lay between the germline ends. This CDR3 comprises 17 residues. CDR1 and CDR2 from the germline V gene are MNHNS and SASEGT. Here the CDR3 reads CASSEVLSGLTGSPLHF. The CDR3 region has the DNA TGTGCCAGCAGTGAAGTTCTCAGTGGGCTCACGGGTTCACCCCTCCACTTT.

The CDR3 reads CASSHQGTGSNYGYTF. The CDR3 coding sequence is TGTGCCAGCAGCCACCAGGGGACAGGGTCTAACTATGGCTACACCTTC. The chain carries TRBV3-1 and TRBJ1-2, with TRBD1 matching over 9 bases. V lost 3 bases and J lost 0; bases outside the gene matches: 5. Germline V gives CDR1 LGHDT, CDR2 YNNKEL (reference sequence). This CDR3 has 16 amino acids.

This clonotype was seen at least ten times. The rearrangement links TRBV20-1 to TRBJ2-3; D gene uncertain. Germline loops: CDR1 DFQATT, CDR2 SNEGSKA (reference sequence). Trimming removed 3 bases at V and 2 bases at J, with 18 bases between. The CDR3 is 16 residues long. The CDR3 DNA sequence: TGCAGTGCTAGGCCGTTATGGCGAACCGTCACAGATACGCAGTATTTT. Amino acid sequence: CSARPLWRTVTDTQYF.

This clonotype has a count of ten or more. The chain has TRBV12-3 or TRBV12-4 and TRBJ2-5, with a possible D match to TRBD2 (5 bases). V lost 2 bases, J lost 1 base, and 11 bases lay in between. This CDR3 spans 15 amino acids. The CDR3 sequence is CASSLRETGQETQYF. CDR3 bases: TGTGCCAGCAGTTTAAGGGAGACCGGCCAAGAGACCCAGTACTTC.

This clonotype was picked up many times. The chain carries TRBV30 and TRBJ2-5, with 7 bases that match TRBD1. CDR1 and CDR2 (germline): GTSNPN, SVGIG (reference sequence). This CDR3 is 14 amino acids long. V dropped 3 bases and J dropped 1; count of bases not matched to a gene: 5. The CDR3 here is CAWSRGSPQETQYF. The CDR3 DNA reads as TGTGCCTGGAGCAGGGGGTCCCCCCAAGAGACCCAGTACTTC.

This clonotype was found a few times. This sequence joins TRBV29-1 and TRBJ2-1, with D hard to call. Germline V CDR1 and CDR2: SQVTM, ANQGSEA. Trimming took off 6 bases at V and 4 bases at J, with 13 bases between the two ends. This CDR3 region has 13 residues. In DNA form, the CDR3 reads TGCAGCGTGGCTCGGACGGAGTACAATGAGCAGTTCTTC. Translated, it gives CSVARTEYNEQFF.

J is TRBJ2-1 and V is TRBV7-2, with TRBD2 matching over 11 bases. V trimming: 6 bases; J trimming: 7 bases; junction bases outside the gene matches: 8. Looked up from germline, CDR1 is SGHTA and CDR2 is FQGNSA. The CDR3 consists of 15 residues. Here the CDR3 DNA reads TGTGCCAGCAGTTGGCTAGCGGGGGGTTTTAATGAGCAGTTCTTC. Protein sequence: CASSWLAGGFNEQFF.

This clonotype was seen many times. V gene TRBV11-2 combines with J gene TRBJ2-3, with TRBD2 identical over 12 bases. Germline CDR1 SGHAT, CDR2 FQNNGV. Trimming cost V 4 bases and J 2 bases; bases outside gene matches: 4. This CDR3 is 16 amino acids long. The CDR3: CASSSRTSGNTDTQYF. The CDR3 region has the DNA TGTGCCAGCAGCTCTAGGACTAGCGGGAACACAGATACGCAGTATTTT.

This clonotype was recorded many times. The chain employs TRBV28 and TRBJ2-5; 7 nucleotides match TRBD1. This CDR3 has 14 amino acids. Germline-derived CDR1 and CDR2 are MDHEN and SYDVKM. V shed 3 bases and J 2 bases; nucleotides not matched to a gene: 3. Here the CDR3 DNA reads TGTGCCAGCAGTTTCGCGGACAGGCAAGAGACCCAGTACTTC. Protein sequence: CASSFADRQETQYF.

J is TRBJ1-2 and V is TRBV15; D not resolved. This CDR3 is built from 15 residues. Germline V lookup: CDR1 LNHNV, CDR2 YYDKDF (reference sequence). The V and J ends lost 0 bases and 2 bases respectively, with 10 bases between them. Written as DNA, the CDR3 is TGTGCCACCAGCAGAGATAGGGCAGCCAACTATGGCTACACCTTC. It specifies CATSRDRAANYGYTF.

V gene TRBV7-9 combines with J gene TRBJ2-3; unclear D gene. The V end lost 4 bases, the J end lost 0 bases, and 17 bases lay between the germline ends. Germline V gives CDR1 SEHNR, CDR2 FQNEAQ (reference sequence). This CDR3 has 17 amino acids. The CDR3 nucleotides are TGTGCCAGCAGCTCCTTGGGTCGGCGAACTAGCACAGATACGCAGTATTTT. It codes for CASSSLGRRTSTDTQYF.

The table lists this clonotype with a few counts. The chain combines TRBV2 with TRBJ1-1, with D tentatively TRBD1 (6 bases). The CDR3 extends over 14 amino acids. Germline CDR1 reads SNHLY; CDR2 reads FYNNEI. V lost 6 bases and J 7 bases, leaving 18 bases between the germline ends. The CDR3 bases are TGTGCCAGCAGAGTCGAGGGGGTTTTTGATGAAGCTTTCTTT. It is translated as CASRVEGVFDEAFF.

This clonotype was recorded many times. The chain employs TRBV7-3 and TRBJ2-2; a possible D gene is TRBD2 (7 bases). CDR1 and CDR2 from the germline V gene are SGHTA and FQGTGA. Trimming stripped 1 base from V and 7 bases from J, with 13 bases between. This CDR3 region has 15 residues. This CDR3 reads CASSLMGGADGELFF. The CDR3 nucleotides read TGTGCCAGCAGCTTAATGGGGGGGGCCGACGGGGAGCTGTTTTTT.

This clonotype showed up just a few times. A read error may explain this, as a much larger clone is one base away. This CDR3 is missing its conserved last phenylalanine or tryptophan, likely due to a read error. The chain carries TRBV20-1 and TRBJ1-1; possibly TRBD1 for D (6 bases). Germline CDR1 is DFQATT and CDR2 is SNEGSKA (reference sequence). The V end lost 2 bases, the J end lost 8 bases, and 18 bases lay between the germline ends. The CDR3 runs to 14 residues. DNA of the CDR3: TGCAGTGCTAGAAATTATGACAGGCCCCAGGAAGCTTTCCTT. Translating gives CSARNYDRPQEAFL.

The chain employs TRBV11-2 and TRBJ2-7; no definite D call. Per germline, CDR1 SGHAT and CDR2 FQNNGV. This CDR3 is built from 11 residues. Deletions cut 7 bases from V and 5 bases from J, with 9 bases between. The CDR3 DNA is TGTGCCAGCACCCCCGCCCACGAGCAGTACTTC. The encoded protein is CASTPAHEQYF. The whole variable domain, filled in from reference TRBV11-2 and TRBJ2-7, reads EAGVAQSPRYKIIEKRQSVAFWCNPISGHATLYWYQQILGQGPKLLIQFQNNGVVDDSQLPKDRFSAERLKGVDSTLKIQPAKLEDSAVYLCASTPAHEQYFGPGTRLTVT.

This clonotype has at least ten counts. The chain uses TRBV20-1 and TRBJ2-7; no firm D call. The CDR3 runs 11 residues. V lost 0 bases, J lost 9 bases, and 9 bases lay in between. Germline V lookup: CDR1 DFQATT, CDR2 SNEGSKA (reference sequence). The DNA for the CDR3 is TGCAGTGCTAGAGATAGGGCCGTGCAGTACTTC. This codes for CSARDRAVQYF.

V is TRBV28 and J is TRBJ1-1, with D tentatively TRBD1 (5 bases). Germline V CDR1 and CDR2: MDHEN, SYDVKM. This CDR3 is built from 13 residues. The ends were cut back, 6 bases at V and 11 bases at J, with 19 bases in the middle. The CDR3 DNA reads TGTGCCAGCAGCCAGGGACCGGACATCGGTGCTTTCTTT. Protein product: CASSQGPDIGAFF.

A note on this clonotype: A much bigger clone sits one base away, suggesting this may be a read error. The rearrangement uses TRBV27 and TRBJ1-4; D is unresolved. Germline lookup yields CDR1 MNHEY and CDR2 SMNVEV (reference sequence). The CDR3 spans 18 residues. V lost 3 bases, J lost 3 bases, and 20 bases lay in between. For the CDR3, the DNA is TGTGCCAGCAGTTTTAAGTATAGCGGCGGCCCAGCTAATGAAAAACTGTTTTTT. This sequence encodes CASSFKYSGGPANEKLFF.

This clonotype occurred many times. One junction end disagrees with the germline gene, perhaps due to a read error. The chain joins TRBV5-1 to TRBJ2-5; D remains ambiguous. The V gene's germline CDR1 is SGHRS and CDR2 YFSETQ. The CDR3 totals 11 residues. The CDR3, as DNA: TGTGCCAGCAGCTTAACCGAGACCCAGTACTTC. This gives the protein CASSLTETQYF.

This clonotype was recorded at least ten times. V gene TRBV12-3 or TRBV12-4 combines with J gene TRBJ2-7; 7 bases match TRBD2. V was clipped by 3 bases and J by 4 bases; unmatched bases: 6. The CDR3 covers 14 residues. The CDR3 reads CASSFGAGRYEQYF. The CDR3 bases are TGTGCCAGCAGTTTCGGAGCGGGAAGGTACGAGCAGTACTTC.